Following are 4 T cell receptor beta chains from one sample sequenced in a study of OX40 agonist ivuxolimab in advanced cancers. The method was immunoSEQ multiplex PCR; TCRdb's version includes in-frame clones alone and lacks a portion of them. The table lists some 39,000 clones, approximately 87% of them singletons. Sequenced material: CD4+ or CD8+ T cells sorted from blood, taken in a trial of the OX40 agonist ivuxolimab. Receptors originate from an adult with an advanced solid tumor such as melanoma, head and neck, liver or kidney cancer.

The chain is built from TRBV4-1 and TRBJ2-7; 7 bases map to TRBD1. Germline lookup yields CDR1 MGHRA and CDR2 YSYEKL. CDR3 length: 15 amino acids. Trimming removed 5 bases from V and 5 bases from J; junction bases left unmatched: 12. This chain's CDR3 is CASSEASQGIHEQYF. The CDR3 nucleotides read TGCGCCAGCAGCGAAGCCTCACAGGGGATCCACGAGCAGTACTTC.

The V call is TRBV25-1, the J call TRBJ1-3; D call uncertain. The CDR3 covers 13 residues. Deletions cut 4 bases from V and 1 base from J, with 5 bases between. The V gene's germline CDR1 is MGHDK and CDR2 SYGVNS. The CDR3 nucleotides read TGTGCCAGCAGTGTCCTGTCTGGAAACACCATATATTTT. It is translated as CASSVLSGNTIYF.

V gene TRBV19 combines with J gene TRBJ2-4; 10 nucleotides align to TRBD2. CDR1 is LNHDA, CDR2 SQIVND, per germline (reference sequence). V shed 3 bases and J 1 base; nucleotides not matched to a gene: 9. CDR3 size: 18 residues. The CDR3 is CASSIGDLAGAAKNIQYF. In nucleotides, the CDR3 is TGTGCCAGTAGTATTGGGGACCTAGCGGGAGCGGCCAAAAACATTCAGTACTTC.

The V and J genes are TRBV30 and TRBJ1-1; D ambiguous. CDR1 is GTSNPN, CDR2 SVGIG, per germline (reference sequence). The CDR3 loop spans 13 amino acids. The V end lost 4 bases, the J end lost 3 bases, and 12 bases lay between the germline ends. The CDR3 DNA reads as TGTGCCTGGATTCCAGGAGGTGACACTGAAGCTTTCTTT. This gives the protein CAWIPGGDTEAFF.